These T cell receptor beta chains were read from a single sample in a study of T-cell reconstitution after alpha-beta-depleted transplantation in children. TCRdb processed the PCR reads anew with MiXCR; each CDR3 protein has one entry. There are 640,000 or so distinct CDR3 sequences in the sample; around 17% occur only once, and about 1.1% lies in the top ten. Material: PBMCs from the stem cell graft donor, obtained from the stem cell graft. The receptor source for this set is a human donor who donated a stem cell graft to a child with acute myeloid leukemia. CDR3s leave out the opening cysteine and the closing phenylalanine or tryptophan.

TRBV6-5	ASSYRQGGQPQH
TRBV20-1	SAETGRGSPLH
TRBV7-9	ASSSPQGPSSYEQY
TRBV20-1	SAPGQSSYEQY
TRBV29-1	SVEGFYAGELF
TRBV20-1	SATDTTSNYGYT
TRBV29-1	SVGGTGGSPLH
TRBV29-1	SVEPRPGQGRYEQF
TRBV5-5	ASSLDWGTYNEQF
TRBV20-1	SAKSPRATGELF
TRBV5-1	ASSGVTNTEAF
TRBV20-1	SARRTPGQHASYEQY
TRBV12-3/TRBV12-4	ASSQAGAEIYNEQF